This record looks at one TCR beta chain sequence and its context. The CDR3 consists of 14 residues. The V gene's germline CDR1 is MRHNA and CDR2 SNTAGT. V shed 4 bases and J shed 2 bases, with 10 bases lying between them. The source of the sample is a study of Tregs in tolerant kidney transplant recipients. This table comes from immunoSEQ multiplex PCR, and its TCRdb copy is limited to in-frame clones, with some not included. The table has tens of thousands of clones, roughly 93% seen once. This sequence originates from a human donor who received a combined kidney and bone marrow transplant. The chain has TRBV6-4 and TRBJ2-3; D may be TRBD1 (5 bases). The sequencing used CD4+ T cells from blood, collected before the transplant. The CDR3 nucleotides are TGTGCCAGCAGTGGGGGCCACGACACAGATACGCAGTATTTT. Its protein product is CASSGGHDTDTQYF.